The rows below give T cell receptor beta chains drawn from one sample of a study of OX40 agonist ivuxolimab in advanced cancers. The protocol was immunoSEQ multiplex PCR, while the TCRdb copy is restricted to in-frame clones and leaves out a portion. The sample contains 50,000 or so clones, 86% of which appear only once. Sequenced here: CD4+ or CD8+ T cells sorted from blood, sampled in a trial of the OX40 agonist ivuxolimab. The source of these receptors is an adult with an advanced solid tumor such as melanoma, head and neck, liver or kidney cancer. Each CDR3 is given with its conserved first and last residue. D genes are given only for firm matches. Some rows have no size entry. The others give once, few or many, or a class for an expanded clone.

TRBJ2-7 NA TRBV5-1 TRBD1 CASSLGQGDLSYEQYF TGCGCCAGCAGCTTGGGACAGGGCGATCTCTCCTACGAGCAGTACTTC
TRBJ1-2 NA TRBV10-1 NA CASKLTAPGYTF TGCGCCAGCAAGTTGACAGCTCCTGGCTACACCTTC
TRBJ2-5 few TRBV2 NA CASRARVDQETQYF TGTGCCAGCAGGGCCCGGGTAGATCAAGAGACCCAGTACTTC
TRBJ1-2 NA TRBV5-4 NA CASSGGEKYGYTF TGTGCCAGCAGCGGGGGGGAGAAGTATGGCTACACCTTC
TRBJ2-5 NA TRBV7-3 TRBD2 CASSLWSSGGPGTQYF TGTGCCAGCAGCTTATGGAGTAGCGGGGGCCCCGGGACCCAGTACTTC
TRBJ1-1 NA TRBV10-3 NA CAISESTVIMNTEAFF TGTGCCATCAGTGAGTCAACAGTTATCATGAACACTGAAGCTTTCTTT
TRBJ1-2 NA TRBV19 NA CASLADISNYGYTF TGTGCCAGCCTTGCGGACATCTCTAACTATGGCTACACCTTC
TRBJ1-4 few TRBV7-6 NA CASSSFETSTRKLFF TGTGCCAGCAGCTCCTTTGAGACATCGACCCGCAAACTGTTTTTT
TRBJ2-1 once TRBV7-3 NA CASSATPNEQFF TGTGCCAGCAGCGCCACCCCCAATGAGCAGTTCTTC
TRBJ1-1 NA TRBV7-3 NA CASSTSAGDPEAFF TGTGCCAGCAGCACCTCGGCAGGGGACCCTGAAGCTTTCTTT
TRBJ2-5 NA TRBV11-3 NA CASSTLMRLKGFLETQYF TGTGCCAGCAGCACCCTAATGCGACTCAAGGGGTTCCTAGAGACCCAGTACTTC
TRBJ1-2 NA TRBV6-1 NA CASSALGGYTF TGTGCCAGCAGCGCTCTGGGTGGCTACACCTTC
TRBJ1-1 NA TRBV28 NA CASTSGSGERTEAFF TGTGCCAGCACTTCAGGGAGCGGGGAGAGGACTGAAGCTTTCTTT
TRBJ2-7 NA TRBV6-6 TRBD2 CASSPLAGGTYEQYF TGTGCCAGCAGTCCGCTAGCGGGGGGGACCTACGAGCAGTACTTC
TRBJ1-2 NA TRBV30 NA CAWSVQGYGYTF TGTGCCTGGAGTGTACAGGGTTATGGCTACACCTTC
TRBJ2-7 NA TRBV30 TRBD2 CAWSVLAGARLYF TGTGCCTGGAGTGTACTAGCGGGGGCGCGGTTGTACTTC
TRBJ1-2 NA TRBV6-5 NA CASRARNYGYTF TGTGCCAGCAGGGCCCGTAACTATGGCTACACCTTC
TRBJ1-5 medium-sized TRBV7-9 TRBD1 CASSLEYGTGVSQPQHF TGTGCCAGCAGCTTAGAGTATGGGACAGGGGTTAGTCAGCCCCAGCATTTT
TRBJ1-2 few TRBV5-1 NA CASSLYSEDYGYTF TGCGCCAGCAGCTTGTATTCGGAGGACTATGGCTACACCTTC
TRBJ1-5 NA TRBV30 NA CAWSRPAAYSNQPQHF TGTGCCTGGAGTAGGCCGGCAGCGTATAGCAATCAGCCCCAGCATTTT
TRBJ2-2 few TRBV19 TRBD2 CASSVSGGSNTGELFF TGTGCCAGTAGCGTTAGCGGGGGCTCGAACACCGGGGAGCTGTTTTTT
TRBJ1-2 NA TRBV6-6 TRBD1 CASSYFRDSYGYTF TGTGCCAGCAGTTACTTTCGGGACAGCTACGGCTACACCTTC
TRBJ1-4 NA TRBV6-1 NA CASRAGLGTNEKLFF TGTGCCAGCAGGGCAGGGCTAGGAACTAATGAAAAACTGTTTTTT
TRBJ2-7 NA TRBV7-7 TRBD1 CASSLGTGVYEQYF TGTGCTAGCAGCTTAGGGACAGGGGTATACGAGCAGTACTTC
TRBJ2-7 NA TRBV5-5 TRBD2 CASSLGLADFYEQYF TGTGCCAGCAGCTTGGGACTAGCGGACTTCTACGAGCAGTACTTC
TRBJ2-7 NA TRBV28 NA CASSLGSEQYF TGTGCCAGCAGTTTGGGGAGCGAGCAGTACTTC
TRBJ2-5 NA TRBV9 NA CASSSWNQETQYF TGTGCCAGCAGCTCCTGGAACCAAGAGACCCAGTACTTC
TRBJ2-7 NA TRBV28 NA CASSPTSVGGLRQYF TGTGCCAGCAGTCCCACCTCTGTAGGTGGTCTACGGCAGTACTTC
TRBJ2-7 NA TRBV6-5 NA CASTYLYEQYF TGTGCCAGCACCTATCTCTACGAGCAGTACTTC
TRBJ2-7 NA TRBV19 TRBD1 CASSILGQGFNEQYF TGTGCCAGTAGTATCCTCGGACAGGGGTTTAACGAGCAGTACTTC
TRBJ2-2 NA TRBV4-1 TRBD1 CASSQLDRGQGTGELFF TGCGCCAGCAGCCAACTCGACAGGGGGCAGGGGACCGGGGAGCTGTTTTTT
TRBJ2-3 NA TRBV25-1 TRBD2 CASRRGGRGADTQYF TGTGCCAGCAGGCGGGGGGGGCGCGGGGCAGATACGCAGTATTTT
TRBJ2-7 NA TRBV7-3 NA CASSHAGHSYEQYF TGTGCCAGCAGCCACGCCGGGCACTCCTACGAGCAGTACTTC
TRBJ1-2 NA TRBV5-1 NA CASSPVGGANYGYTF TGCGCCAGCAGCCCTGTGGGGGGCGCGAACTATGGCTACACCTTC
TRBJ2-2 NA TRBV12-5 NA CASLSDRTYTGELFF TGTGCTAGTTTATCAGATCGGACATACACCGGGGAGCTGTTTTTT
TRBJ2-1 NA TRBV30 NA CAWGGRYNEQFF TGTGCCTGGGGGGGCCGCTACAATGAGCAGTTCTTC
TRBJ2-1 NA TRBV7-7 NA CASSPGGYNEQFF TGTGCTAGCAGCCCAGGGGGGTACAATGAGCAGTTCTTC
TRBJ2-7 once TRBV19 TRBD2 CASSLGAGDSYEQYF TGTGCCAGTAGTCTCGGAGCGGGGGATTCCTACGAGCAGTACTTC
TRBJ1-2 NA TRBV29-1 NA CSVAGTPPNYGYTF TGCAGCGTCGCCGGGACACCCCCTAACTATGGCTACACCTTC
TRBJ2-3 NA TRBV27 TRBD2 CASSLGGGADTQYF TGTGCCAGCAGTTTAGGGGGGGGAGCAGATACGCAGTATTTT
TRBJ2-1 NA TRBV30 TRBD2 CAWTFPPSSGGLPEGEQFF TGTGCCTGGACTTTTCCCCCATCTAGCGGGGGGCTCCCTGAAGGTGAGCAGTTCTTC
TRBJ2-3 NA TRBV6-6 NA CASRFGGVSTDTQYF TGTGCCAGCAGATTCGGCGGGGTTAGCACAGATACGCAGTATTTT
TRBJ2-4 NA TRBV2 NA CASSETGKNIQYF TGTGCCAGCAGTGAAACAGGCAAAAACATTCAGTACTTC
TRBJ2-7 NA TRBV30 NA CAWGLSTYEQYF TGTGCCTGGGGCCTAAGCACCTACGAGCAGTACTTC
TRBJ2-5 NA TRBV11-2 TRBD2 CASSLDGWEGETQYF TGTGCCAGCAGCTTAGATGGGTGGGAGGGGGAGACCCAGTACTTC
TRBJ1-3 NA TRBV27 NA CASGDITAGNTIYF TGTGCCAGCGGAGACATAACGGCAGGAAACACCATATATTTT
TRBJ2-2 NA TRBV7-2 NA CASSSINHLPGELFF TGTGCCAGCAGCTCTATCAACCACCTTCCCGGGGAGCTGTTTTTT
TRBJ2-5 NA TRBV9 TRBD2 CASSVGGLGSQETQYF TGTGCCAGCAGCGTAGGCGGACTAGGGAGTCAAGAGACCCAGTACTTC
TRBJ2-1 few TRBV11-3 NA CASSLEGQVGTEQFF TGTGCCAGCAGCTTAGAGGGGCAGGTCGGGACTGAGCAGTTCTTC
TRBJ1-6 NA TRBV10-3 TRBD1 CAISESKTGASSPLHF TGTGCCATCAGTGAGTCGAAAACAGGGGCTAGTTCACCCCTCCACTTT
TRBJ1-5 few TRBV30 NA CAWSGQLLNQPQHF TGTGCCTGGAGCGGACAGCTGCTCAATCAGCCCCAGCATTTT
TRBJ2-3 NA TRBV11-1 TRBD2 CASKLAGDDTQYF TGTGCCAGCAAACTAGCGGGGGATGATACGCAGTATTTT